This is a list of T cell receptor beta chains from one sample in a study of a mutant IDH1 vaccine in newly diagnosed glioma. The protocol was immunoSEQ multiplex PCR, while the TCRdb copy is restricted to in-frame clones and leaves out a portion. Among just under 80,000 clones listed, 90% to 95% were seen once. Their target antigens are unknown. Sequenced material: PBMCs, taken from a glioma patient whose treatment included an IDH1 peptide vaccine. Every receptor here comes from a woman aged 45-65 years with glioma. Both conserved end residues are part of each CDR3. A D gene is named only where the DNA matches it firmly. Some rows mark clone size as missing; the rest say once, few, many or name a class of expanded clone.

v_call: TRBV6-5
clone_size: .
d_call: .
j_call: TRBJ1-2
cdr3_length: 13
cdr3_nt: TGTGCCAGCAGTTACTCGGCCATTAGGGGCTACACCTTC
cdr3_aa: CASSYSAIRGYTF

v_call: TRBV28
clone_size: .
d_call: TRBD2
j_call: TRBJ2-3
cdr3_length: 15
cdr3_nt: TGTGCCAGCAGCTCAGCGGGAGGAAGGACAGATACGCAGTATTTT
cdr3_aa: CASSSAGGRTDTQYF

v_call: TRBV5-4
clone_size: .
d_call: .
j_call: TRBJ2-2
cdr3_length: 14
cdr3_nt: TGTGCCAGCAGCGGAGGGGCGAACACCGGGGAGCTGTTTTTT
cdr3_aa: CASSGGANTGELFF

v_call: TRBV11-2
clone_size: .
d_call: .
j_call: TRBJ1-5
cdr3_length: 13
cdr3_nt: TGTGCCAGCAGCTTCCAGGGCAATCAGCCCCAGCATTTT
cdr3_aa: CASSFQGNQPQHF

v_call: TRBV5-1
clone_size: .
d_call: TRBD2
j_call: TRBJ2-1
cdr3_length: 17
cdr3_nt: TGCGCCAGCAGCCTCAGACTAGCGGGAGGGCCGGGGGATGAGCAGTTCTTC
cdr3_aa: CASSLRLAGGPGDEQFF

v_call: TRBV5-1
clone_size: .
d_call: TRBD2
j_call: TRBJ2-5
cdr3_length: 16
cdr3_nt: TGCGCCAGCAGTTCTGGGGGACTAGCGGGACAAGAGACCCAGTACTTC
cdr3_aa: CASSSGGLAGQETQYF

v_call: TRBV28
clone_size: .
d_call: .
j_call: TRBJ2-7
cdr3_length: 11
cdr3_nt: TGTGCCAGCAATAGCTACAGGGAGCAGTACTTC
cdr3_aa: CASNSYREQYF

v_call: TRBV5-1
clone_size: .
d_call: .
j_call: TRBJ2-2
cdr3_length: 12
cdr3_nt: TGCGCCAGCCTACTAAGGGCCGGGGAGCTGTTTTTT
cdr3_aa: CASLLRAGELFF

v_call: TRBV30
clone_size: .
d_call: .
j_call: TRBJ2-7
cdr3_length: 11
cdr3_nt: TGTGCCTGGAGTGTAGATGAGCCACCGTACTTC
cdr3_aa: CAWSVDEPPYF

v_call: TRBV5-1
clone_size: .
d_call: TRBD1
j_call: TRBJ1-2
cdr3_length: 15
cdr3_nt: TGCGCCAGCAGCTTGGCCCCAGGACAGGGCCCTGGCTACACCTTC
cdr3_aa: CASSLAPGQGPGYTF

v_call: TRBV5-1
clone_size: .
d_call: TRBD2
j_call: TRBJ2-2
cdr3_length: 15
cdr3_nt: TGCGCCAGCAGCTTGACCACGGGAGGCACCGGGGAGCTGTTTTTT
cdr3_aa: CASSLTTGGTGELFF

v_call: TRBV18
clone_size: .
d_call: .
j_call: TRBJ1-2
cdr3_length: 13
cdr3_nt: TGTGCCAGCTCACTCGCAGACCACTATGGCTACACCTTC
cdr3_aa: CASSLADHYGYTF

v_call: TRBV5-5
clone_size: .
d_call: TRBD2
j_call: TRBJ2-6
cdr3_length: 18
cdr3_nt: TGTGCCAGCAGCTTGGCCGGGAGGGTTCGCTCTGGGGCCAACGTCCTGACTTTC
cdr3_aa: CASSLAGRVRSGANVLTF

v_call: TRBV28
clone_size: .
d_call: .
j_call: TRBJ1-5
cdr3_length: 13
cdr3_nt: TGTGCCATCCAGGGTTATAGCAATCAGCCCCAGCATTTT
cdr3_aa: CAIQGYSNQPQHF

v_call: TRBV4-2
clone_size: .
d_call: TRBD1
j_call: TRBJ1-1
cdr3_length: 19
cdr3_nt: TGTGCCAGCAGCCAAGGCCCATACCAAAGCCTCGACAGGGCCACTGAAGCTTTCTTT
cdr3_aa: CASSQGPYQSLDRATEAFF

v_call: TRBV28
clone_size: .
d_call: .
j_call: TRBJ1-2
cdr3_length: 14
cdr3_nt: TGTGCCAGCACCGTCACTTCCCCGGTCGGCGGCTACACCTTC
cdr3_aa: CASTVTSPVGGYTF

v_call: TRBV5-1
clone_size: .
d_call: TRBD1
j_call: TRBJ2-1
cdr3_length: 14
cdr3_nt: TGCGCCAGCAGCTACGGACAGGGTGTGGATGAGCAGTTCTTC
cdr3_aa: CASSYGQGVDEQFF

v_call: TRBV7-6
clone_size: .
d_call: .
j_call: TRBJ2-7
cdr3_length: 12
cdr3_nt: TGTGCCAGCAGCGAGGGGGGCTACGAGCAGTACTTC
cdr3_aa: CASSEGGYEQYF

v_call: TRBV10-3
clone_size: few
d_call: .
j_call: TRBJ2-5
cdr3_length: 14
cdr3_nt: TGTGCCATCAGTGATATAAGGGTGCAAGAGACCCAGTACTTC
cdr3_aa: CAISDIRVQETQYF

v_call: TRBV10-2
clone_size: .
d_call: TRBD1
j_call: TRBJ2-6
cdr3_length: 21
cdr3_nt: TGCGCCAGCAGTGATTTCGCCAGGGGGCGGCTTGTGGGGACTGGGGCCAACGTCCTGACTTTC
cdr3_aa: CASSDFARGRLVGTGANVLTF

v_call: TRBV19
clone_size: once
d_call: TRBD1
j_call: TRBJ1-2
cdr3_length: 15
cdr3_nt: TGTGCCAGTAGTAGAAGACAGGGGAGTAACTATGGCTACACCTTC
cdr3_aa: CASSRRQGSNYGYTF

v_call: TRBV5-1
clone_size: .
d_call: .
j_call: TRBJ1-5
cdr3_length: 14
cdr3_nt: TGCGCCAGCAGCGAGAACAGCCCTAATCAGCCCCAGCATTTT
cdr3_aa: CASSENSPNQPQHF

v_call: TRBV19
clone_size: .
d_call: TRBD1
j_call: TRBJ1-5
cdr3_length: 15
cdr3_nt: TGTGCCAGCGAGAAATGGGACAGGGGACGTCAGCCCCAGCATTTT
cdr3_aa: CASEKWDRGRQPQHF

v_call: TRBV5-1
clone_size: .
d_call: .
j_call: TRBJ2-2
cdr3_length: 15
cdr3_nt: TGCGCCAGCAGCTTGGGGCAGGATAACACCGGGGAGCTGTTTTTT
cdr3_aa: CASSLGQDNTGELFF

v_call: TRBV5-6
clone_size: .
d_call: .
j_call: TRBJ2-1
cdr3_length: 13
cdr3_nt: TGTGCCAGCAGCCCCAGAGGGGGGAATGAGCAGTTCTTC
cdr3_aa: CASSPRGGNEQFF

v_call: TRBV4-1
clone_size: .
d_call: .
j_call: TRBJ2-7
cdr3_length: 15
cdr3_nt: TGCGCCAGCAGCCAAGATAAGTCTCATCCCTACGAGCAGTACTTC
cdr3_aa: CASSQDKSHPYEQYF

v_call: TRBV6-5
clone_size: few
d_call: TRBD1
j_call: TRBJ2-3
cdr3_length: 14
cdr3_nt: TGTGCCAGCAGTTCCCAGGGGGCTGGGGATACGCAGTATTTT
cdr3_aa: CASSSQGAGDTQYF

v_call: TRBV7-9
clone_size: .
d_call: .
j_call: TRBJ2-3
cdr3_length: 15
cdr3_nt: TGTGCCAGCAGCTCACCACGGTGGGGCACAGATACGCAGTATTTT
cdr3_aa: CASSSPRWGTDTQYF

v_call: TRBV12-5
clone_size: .
d_call: TRBD1
j_call: TRBJ1-2
cdr3_length: 16
cdr3_nt: TGTGCTAGTGGTTTGGGGACGAGGGGGCTTAACTATGGCTACACCTTC
cdr3_aa: CASGLGTRGLNYGYTF

v_call: TRBV5-4
clone_size: few
d_call: .
j_call: TRBJ1-2
cdr3_length: 16
cdr3_nt: TGTGCCAGCAGCCCCCCTACGGGAGGGGTTTCCTATGGCTACACCTTC
cdr3_aa: CASSPPTGGVSYGYTF

v_call: TRBV5-1
clone_size: .
d_call: .
j_call: TRBJ2-7
cdr3_length: 16
cdr3_nt: TGCGCCAGCAGCTTGAAGGGCCACACTGAGTCCTACGAGCAGTACTTC
cdr3_aa: CASSLKGHTESYEQYF

v_call: TRBV6-6
clone_size: .
d_call: .
j_call: TRBJ1-6
cdr3_length: 11
cdr3_nt: TGTGCCAGCAGCCCCGATTCACCCCTCCACTTT
cdr3_aa: CASSPDSPLHF

v_call: TRBV28
clone_size: .
d_call: TRBD2
j_call: TRBJ2-1
cdr3_length: 16
cdr3_nt: TGTGCCAGCAGTTTATCGGTAGCGGGCTCCTACAATGAGCAGTTCTTC
cdr3_aa: CASSLSVAGSYNEQFF

v_call: TRBV5-4
clone_size: .
d_call: TRBD2
j_call: TRBJ2-7
cdr3_length: 15
cdr3_nt: TGTGCCAGCAGCTCTGGACTAGCGGGTTCCTACGAGCAGTACTTC
cdr3_aa: CASSSGLAGSYEQYF

v_call: TRBV12-5
clone_size: once
d_call: .
j_call: TRBJ1-5
cdr3_length: 11
cdr3_nt: TGTGCTAGTGGCGACTTGGGGCCCCAGCATTTT
cdr3_aa: CASGDLGPQHF

v_call: TRBV28
clone_size: .
d_call: .
j_call: TRBJ2-5
cdr3_length: 15
cdr3_nt: TGTGCCAGCAGTTTAGTACAGCGATTCCAAGAGACCCAGTACTTC
cdr3_aa: CASSLVQRFQETQYF

v_call: TRBV5-6
clone_size: .
d_call: .
j_call: TRBJ1-2
cdr3_length: 12
cdr3_nt: TGTGCCAGCAGCCAAGGGGGGTATGGCTACACCTTC
cdr3_aa: CASSQGGYGYTF

v_call: TRBV2
clone_size: .
d_call: TRBD1
j_call: TRBJ2-7
cdr3_length: 13
cdr3_nt: TGTGCCAGCTACGGACAGGGGAATTACGAGCAGTACTTC
cdr3_aa: CASYGQGNYEQYF

v_call: TRBV11-2
clone_size: .
d_call: .
j_call: TRBJ2-2
cdr3_length: 12
cdr3_nt: TGTGCCAGCAGCCTACCCCCCGGGGAGCTGTTTTTT
cdr3_aa: CASSLPPGELFF

v_call: TRBV6-6
clone_size: .
d_call: .
j_call: TRBJ2-5
cdr3_length: 14
cdr3_nt: TGTGCCAGCAGTCCCTTCAGGGGAGAGGAGACCCAGTACTTC
cdr3_aa: CASSPFRGEETQYF

v_call: TRBV6-6
clone_size: .
d_call: .
j_call: TRBJ1-1
cdr3_length: 12
cdr3_nt: TGTGCCAGCACATCACAGGGCACTGAAGCTTTCTTT
cdr3_aa: CASTSQGTEAFF

v_call: TRBV15
clone_size: .
d_call: .
j_call: TRBJ2-1
cdr3_length: 14
cdr3_nt: TGTGCCACCAGCAGAGGAGGGGGTAGCGATGAGCAGTTCTTC
cdr3_aa: CATSRGGGSDEQFF

v_call: TRBV27
clone_size: .
d_call: .
j_call: TRBJ2-7
cdr3_length: 14
cdr3_nt: TGTGCCAGCCGCTATGCAGGCGTCTACGCCGAGCAGTACTTC
cdr3_aa: CASRYAGVYAEQYF

v_call: TRBV6-6
clone_size: .
d_call: TRBD1
j_call: TRBJ1-5
cdr3_length: 15
cdr3_nt: TGTGCCAGCAGGCACGGGACAGCGAACAATCAGCCCCAGCATTTT
cdr3_aa: CASRHGTANNQPQHF